This T cell receptor (beta chain) was obtained from a study of blood T cell repertoires in COVID-19 (dated by TCRdb to between 2020 and 2021). Describing the broader study: Samples from collaborators originated in the United States, Italy and Spain and spanned both the acute and convalescent phases of COVID-19. Deeply sampled blood TCRbeta repertoires from subjects exposed to, actively infected with, or recovered from COVID-19 were included in the dataset. The material from the prospective study consisted of cDNA or gDNA derived from T cells, B-cell-depleted T cells, or PBMCs. HLA class I and class II types, where available, came from metadata supplied by the sample provider rather than from assay-based typing. The repertoires were released in a freely available public database meant as a resource for research on the immune response to SARS-CoV-2. The samples were drawn from two sources: the first 160 participants of the ongoing ImmuneRACE study, and over 950 subjects contributed by 6 global collaborators. The sample metadata nearly always contained a de-identified subject ID, COVID-19 status, age in years and sex.

Details on this clone: Which antigen it targets is not known. Base qualities were left out, and no much larger clone turns up one base away.

General conclusions and limits of the study: The amount of clinical and demographic metadata varied by source and participant and was provided uncurated.

According to the germline V gene, CDR1 reads SGHTA and CDR2 reads FQGNSA. V gives up 5 bases and J gives up 0 bases, and the segment between their germline ends measures 8 bases. From the cysteine up to the phenylalanine, the CDR3 has a length of 13 residues. Of all the DNA, just the CDR3 is kept, 39 bases in frame from base 1. Participants in the prospective study were aged about 18 to 89 years, lived in about two dozen United States geographic areas, and enrolled through a virtual design. In the prospective study, participants were assigned to cohorts based on the clinical history participants reported in a screening survey and a study questionnaire. For ImmuneRACE Cohort 3, a participant was defined as recovered based on two consecutive negative NP/OP PCR tests, clearance by a healthcare professional, or resolution of symptoms. Mobile phlebotomists in the prospective study collected whole blood, serum and a nasopharyngeal or oropharyngeal swab from every participant. Additional blood draws and questionnaires over an approximately 2-month period could optionally be provided by prospective study participants. Before DNA extraction, blood samples from the prospective study were shipped at room temperature or frozen.

TCRbeta CDR3 regions were amplified from genomic DNA using the immunoSEQ Assay, a bias-controlled multiplex PCR. As for how the authors treated the data: Within the assay, amplification of reference gene primers was used to estimate how many nucleated cells each sample contained. To quantify the absolute abundance of each unique TCRbeta CDR3 rearrangement, sequence reads were collapsed and filtered. Productive Simpson clonality was computed per sample as the square root of Simpson's diversity index over productive rearrangements. In its TCRdb copy, this immuneACCESS table keeps in-frame sequences only and misses some clones. Where compared with another copy, unresolved V genes explain less than half of these, and the others have no known cause. That table supplies the V and J calls and clone size; D and trimming were determined from the DNA. Here the sample has approximately 500,000 clones; 70% to 90% occur a single time. Jointly, the top ten make up 1.5% to 2% of the sample.

The chain was built from TRBV7-2 and TRBJ2-7; D gene: possibly TRBD2, on 6 matching bases. Specimen: PBMCs or T cells enriched from blood (not recorded which). The sequence came from a woman aged 40-49 years who had recovered from COVID-19. The CDR3 in this case is CASSRTTSYEQYF. The DNA is TGTGCCAGCAGCCGGACTACCTCCTACGAGCAGTACTTC.